This T cell receptor (beta chain) was retrieved from a study of cytomegalovirus exposure and HLA in healthy donors. Study findings and constraints: The study put under 200 TCR beta chains on its list as cytomegalovirus-associated.

Germline CDR1 SGHTA, CDR2 FQGNSA. The length of the CDR3 is 14 residues. Trimming cost V 3 bases and J 8 bases; bases outside gene matches: 8. Points on this clone: Its antigen remains unidentified.

It was with 60 Vbeta and 13 Jbeta primers that the PCR ran. Using immunoSEQ multiplex PCR, the repertoire was profiled, and TCRdb retains in-frame clones only, with some absent. Of more than 140,000 clones listed, around three fifths were seen once; the top ten hold 3%. V gene TRBV7-2 combines with J gene TRBJ1-2; 8 bases match TRBD1. The sequence derives from a woman aged 30 to 39 in good health and CMV-seropositive. Material for sequencing was PBMCs. The CDR3 DNA reads TGTGCCAGCAGCTTTCCAGGGGGCGCTTTCGGCTACACCTTC. It specifies CASSFPGGAFGYTF.